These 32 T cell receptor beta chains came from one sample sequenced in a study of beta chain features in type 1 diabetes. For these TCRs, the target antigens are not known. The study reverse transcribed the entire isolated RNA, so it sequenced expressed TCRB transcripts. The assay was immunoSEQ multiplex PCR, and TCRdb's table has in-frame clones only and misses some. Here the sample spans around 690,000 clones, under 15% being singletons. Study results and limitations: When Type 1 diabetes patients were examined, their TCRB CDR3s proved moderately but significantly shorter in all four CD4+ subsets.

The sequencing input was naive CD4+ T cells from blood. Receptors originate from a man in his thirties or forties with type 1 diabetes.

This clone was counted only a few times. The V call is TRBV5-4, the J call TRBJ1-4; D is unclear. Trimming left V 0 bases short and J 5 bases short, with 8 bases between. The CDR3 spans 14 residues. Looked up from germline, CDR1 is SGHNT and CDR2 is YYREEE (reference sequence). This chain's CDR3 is CASSLDGSNEKLFF. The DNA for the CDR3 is TGTGCCAGCAGCTTGGACGGATCGAATGAAAAACTGTTTTTT.

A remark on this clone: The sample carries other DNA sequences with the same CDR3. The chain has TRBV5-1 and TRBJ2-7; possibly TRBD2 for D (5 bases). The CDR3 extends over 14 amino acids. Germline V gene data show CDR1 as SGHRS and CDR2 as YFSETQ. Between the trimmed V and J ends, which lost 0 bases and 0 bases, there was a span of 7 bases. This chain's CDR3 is CASSLGESSYEQYF. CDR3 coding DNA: TGCGCCAGCAGCTTGGGGGAGAGCTCCTACGAGCAGTACTTC.

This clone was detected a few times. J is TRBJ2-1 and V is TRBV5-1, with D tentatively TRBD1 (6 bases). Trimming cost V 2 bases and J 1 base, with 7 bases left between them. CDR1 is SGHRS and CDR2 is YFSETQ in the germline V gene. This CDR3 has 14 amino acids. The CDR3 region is CASSFGQSYNEQFF. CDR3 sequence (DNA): TGCGCCAGCAGCTTTGGACAGTCCTACAATGAGCAGTTCTTC. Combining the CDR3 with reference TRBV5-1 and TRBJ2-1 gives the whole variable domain KAGVTQTPRYLIKTRGQQVTLSCSPISGHRSVSWYQQTPGQGLQFLFEYFSETQRNKGNFPGRFSGRQFSNSRSEMNVSTLELGDSALYLCASSFGQSYNEQFFGPGTRLTVL.

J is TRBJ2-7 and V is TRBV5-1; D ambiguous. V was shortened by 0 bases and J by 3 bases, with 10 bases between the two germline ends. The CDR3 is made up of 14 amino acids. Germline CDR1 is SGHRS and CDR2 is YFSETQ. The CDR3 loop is CASSLDVELYEQYF. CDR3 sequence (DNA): TGCGCCAGCAGCTTGGATGTGGAACTCTACGAGCAGTACTTC. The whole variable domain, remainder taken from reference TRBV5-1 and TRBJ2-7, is KAGVTQTPRYLIKTRGQQVTLSCSPISGHRSVSWYQQTPGQGLQFLFEYFSETQRNKGNFPGRFSGRQFSNSRSEMNVSTLELGDSALYLCASSLDVELYEQYFGPGTRLTVT.

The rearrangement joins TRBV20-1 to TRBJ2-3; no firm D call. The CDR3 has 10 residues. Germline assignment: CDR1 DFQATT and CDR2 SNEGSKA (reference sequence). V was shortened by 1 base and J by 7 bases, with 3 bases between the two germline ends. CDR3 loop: CSARGYTQYF. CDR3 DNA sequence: TGCAGTGCTAGAGGTTATACGCAGTATTTT.

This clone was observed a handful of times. The CDR3 loop reads CASSSTDRVASPLHF. In DNA, the CDR3 is TGTGCCAGCAGCTCAACGGACAGGGTAGCCTCACCCCTCCACTTT. The chain joins TRBV7-9 to TRBJ1-6, with 8 bases aligning to TRBD1. Germline-derived CDR1 and CDR2 are SEHNR and FQNEAQ (reference sequence). The CDR3 consists of 15 residues. V shed 4 bases and J 10 bases; nucleotides not matched to a gene: 9.

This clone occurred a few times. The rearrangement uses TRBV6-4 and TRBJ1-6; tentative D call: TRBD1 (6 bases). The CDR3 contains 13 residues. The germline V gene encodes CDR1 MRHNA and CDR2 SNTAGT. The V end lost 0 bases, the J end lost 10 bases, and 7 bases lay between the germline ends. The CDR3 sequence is CASSDSQGSPLHF. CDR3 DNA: TGTGCCAGCAGTGACTCTCAGGGGTCACCCCTCCACTTT.

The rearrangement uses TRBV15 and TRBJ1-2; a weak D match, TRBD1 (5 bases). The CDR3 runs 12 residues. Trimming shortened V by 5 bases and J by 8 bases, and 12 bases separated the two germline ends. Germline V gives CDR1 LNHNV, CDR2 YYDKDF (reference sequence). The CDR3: CATSQDIHGYTF. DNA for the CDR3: TGTGCCACCAGCCAGGACATTCACGGCTACACCTTC. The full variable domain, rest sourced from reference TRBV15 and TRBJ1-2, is DAMVIQNPRYQVTQFGKPVTLSCSQTLNHNVMYWYQQKSSQAPKLLFHYYDKDFNNEADTPDNFQSRRPNTSFCFLDIRSPGLGDTAMYLCATSQDIHGYTFGSGTRLTVV.

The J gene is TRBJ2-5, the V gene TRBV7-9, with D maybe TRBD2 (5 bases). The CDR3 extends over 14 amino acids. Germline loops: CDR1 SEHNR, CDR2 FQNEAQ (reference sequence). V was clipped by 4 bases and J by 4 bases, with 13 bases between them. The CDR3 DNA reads TGTGCCAGCAGCTCTCACTCCGGGATAGAGACCCAGTACTTC. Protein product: CASSSHSGIETQYF.

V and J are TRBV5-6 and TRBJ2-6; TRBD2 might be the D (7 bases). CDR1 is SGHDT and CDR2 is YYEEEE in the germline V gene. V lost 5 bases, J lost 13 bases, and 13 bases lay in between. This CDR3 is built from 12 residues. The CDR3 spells CASRAGAAVLTF. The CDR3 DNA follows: TGTGCCAGCAGGGCGGGGGCCGCAGTCCTGACTTTC. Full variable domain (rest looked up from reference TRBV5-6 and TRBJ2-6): DAGVTQSPTHLIKTRGQQVTLRCSPKSGHDTVSWYQQALGQGPQFIFQYYEEEERQRGNFPDRFSGHQFPNYSSELNVNALLLGDSALYLCASRAGAAVLTFGAGSRLTVL.

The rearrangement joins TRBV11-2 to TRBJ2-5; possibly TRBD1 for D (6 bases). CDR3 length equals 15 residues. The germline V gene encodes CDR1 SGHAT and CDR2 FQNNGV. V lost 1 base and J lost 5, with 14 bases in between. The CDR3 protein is CASSLGQGRRETQYF. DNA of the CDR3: TGTGCCAGCAGCTTAGGGCAGGGGAGAAGGGAGACCCAGTACTTC. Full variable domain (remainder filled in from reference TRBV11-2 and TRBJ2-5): EAGVAQSPRYKIIEKRQSVAFWCNPISGHATLYWYQQILGQGPKLLIQFQNNGVVDDSQLPKDRFSAERLKGVDSTLKIQPAKLEDSAVYLCASSLGQGRRETQYFGPGTRLLVL.

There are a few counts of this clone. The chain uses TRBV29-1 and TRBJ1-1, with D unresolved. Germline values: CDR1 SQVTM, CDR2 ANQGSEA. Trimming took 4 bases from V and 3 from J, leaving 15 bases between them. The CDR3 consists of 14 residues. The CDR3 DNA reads TGCAGCGTTGTTGGGTTACGGTCCGACACTGAAGCTTTCTTT. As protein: CSVVGLRSDTEAFF. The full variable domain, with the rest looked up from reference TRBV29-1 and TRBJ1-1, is SAVISQKPSRDICQRGTSLTIQCQVDSQVTMMFWYRQQPGQSLTLIATANQGSEATYESGFVIDKFPISRPNLTFSTLTVSNMSPEDSSIYLCSVVGLRSDTEAFFGQGTRLTVV.

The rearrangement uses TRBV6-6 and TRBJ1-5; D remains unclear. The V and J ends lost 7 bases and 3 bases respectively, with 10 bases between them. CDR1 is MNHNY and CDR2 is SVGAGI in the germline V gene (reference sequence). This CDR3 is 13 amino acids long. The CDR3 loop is CASTSGPNQPQHF. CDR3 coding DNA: TGTGCCAGCACCAGCGGCCCCAATCAGCCCCAGCATTTT.

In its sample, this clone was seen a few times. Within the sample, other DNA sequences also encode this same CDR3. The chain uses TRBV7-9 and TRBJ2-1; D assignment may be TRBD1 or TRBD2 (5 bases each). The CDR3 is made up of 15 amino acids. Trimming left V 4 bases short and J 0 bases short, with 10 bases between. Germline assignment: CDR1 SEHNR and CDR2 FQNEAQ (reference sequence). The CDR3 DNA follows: TGTGCCAGCAGCTCACGGGGCAGCTCCTACAATGAGCAGTTCTTC. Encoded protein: CASSSRGSSYNEQFF.

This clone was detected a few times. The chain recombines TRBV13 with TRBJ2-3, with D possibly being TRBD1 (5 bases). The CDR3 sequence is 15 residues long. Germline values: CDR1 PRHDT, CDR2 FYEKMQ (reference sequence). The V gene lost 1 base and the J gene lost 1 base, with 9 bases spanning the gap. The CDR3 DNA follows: TGTGCCAGCAGCTTAGTACAGGCCGGCACAGATACGCAGTATTTT. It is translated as CASSLVQAGTDTQYF.

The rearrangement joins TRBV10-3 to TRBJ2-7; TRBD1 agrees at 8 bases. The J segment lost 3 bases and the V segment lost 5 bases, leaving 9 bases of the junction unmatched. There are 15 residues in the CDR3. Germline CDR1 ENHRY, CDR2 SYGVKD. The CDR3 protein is CAISKQQGDLYEQYF. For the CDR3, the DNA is TGTGCCATCAGTAAACAACAGGGGGATCTCTACGAGCAGTACTTC.

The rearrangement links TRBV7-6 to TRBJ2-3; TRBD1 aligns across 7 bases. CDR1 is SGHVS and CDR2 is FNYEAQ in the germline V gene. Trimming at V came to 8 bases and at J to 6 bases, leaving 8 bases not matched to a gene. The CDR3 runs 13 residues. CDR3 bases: TGTGCCAGCGCGTCGAGGGGGCCTGATACGCAGTATTTT. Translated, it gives CASASRGPDTQYF.

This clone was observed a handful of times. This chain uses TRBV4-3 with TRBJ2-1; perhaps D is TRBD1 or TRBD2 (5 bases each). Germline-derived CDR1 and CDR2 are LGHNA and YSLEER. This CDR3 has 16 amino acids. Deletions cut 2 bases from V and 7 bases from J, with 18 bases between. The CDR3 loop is CASSQSRGLRSNEQFF. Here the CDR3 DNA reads TGCGCCAGCAGCCAATCGAGGGGTTTGAGGTCGAATGAGCAGTTCTTC.

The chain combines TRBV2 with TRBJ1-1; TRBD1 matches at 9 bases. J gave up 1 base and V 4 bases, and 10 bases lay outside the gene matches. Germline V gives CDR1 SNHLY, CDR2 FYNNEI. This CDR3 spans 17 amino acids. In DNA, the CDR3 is TGTGCCAGCAGTGTGGACCCGGGACAGGGCTGGAACACTGAAGCTTTCTTT. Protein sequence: CASSVDPGQGWNTEAFF.

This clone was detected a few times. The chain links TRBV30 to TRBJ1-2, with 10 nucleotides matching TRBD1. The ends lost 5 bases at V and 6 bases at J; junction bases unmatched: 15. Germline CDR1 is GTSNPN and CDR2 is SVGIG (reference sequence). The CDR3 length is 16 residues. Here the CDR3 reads CAWALLGQGKWHGYTF. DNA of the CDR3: TGTGCCTGGGCACTCCTGGGACAGGGGAAATGGCATGGCTACACCTTC.

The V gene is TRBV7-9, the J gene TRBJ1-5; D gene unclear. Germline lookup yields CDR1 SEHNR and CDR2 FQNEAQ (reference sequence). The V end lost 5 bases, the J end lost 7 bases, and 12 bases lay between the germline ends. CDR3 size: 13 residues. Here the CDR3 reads CASSPVDRQPQHF. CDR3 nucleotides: TGTGCCAGCAGCCCCGTGGATCGCCAGCCCCAGCATTTT.

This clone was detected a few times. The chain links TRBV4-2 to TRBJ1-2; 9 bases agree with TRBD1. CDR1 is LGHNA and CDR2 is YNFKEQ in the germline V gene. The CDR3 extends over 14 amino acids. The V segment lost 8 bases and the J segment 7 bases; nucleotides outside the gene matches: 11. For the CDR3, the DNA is TGTGCCAGCGAACCGGGACAGGGTTCAGGTGGCTACACCTTC. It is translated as CASEPGQGSGGYTF.

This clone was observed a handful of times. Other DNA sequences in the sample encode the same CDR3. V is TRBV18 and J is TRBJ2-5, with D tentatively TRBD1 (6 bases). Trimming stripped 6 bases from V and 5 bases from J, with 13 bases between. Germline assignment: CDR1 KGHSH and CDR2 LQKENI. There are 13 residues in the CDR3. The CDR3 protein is CASSQGQGETQYF. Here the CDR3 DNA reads TGTGCCAGCTCCCAGGGGCAAGGGGAGACCCAGTACTTC.

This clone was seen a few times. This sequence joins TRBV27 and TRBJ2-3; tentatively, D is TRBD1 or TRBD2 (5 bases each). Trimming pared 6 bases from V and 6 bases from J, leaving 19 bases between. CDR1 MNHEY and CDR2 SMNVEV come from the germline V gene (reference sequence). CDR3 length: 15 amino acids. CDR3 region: CASSLGTASVDTQYF. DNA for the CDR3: TGTGCCAGCAGCCTTGGGACGGCTTCGGTGGATACGCAGTATTTT.

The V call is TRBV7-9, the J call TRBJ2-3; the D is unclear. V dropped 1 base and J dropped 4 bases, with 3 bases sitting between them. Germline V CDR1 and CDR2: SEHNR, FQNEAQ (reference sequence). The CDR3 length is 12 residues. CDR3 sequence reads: CASSLESDTQYF. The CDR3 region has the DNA TGTGCCAGCAGCTTAGAATCAGATACGCAGTATTTT. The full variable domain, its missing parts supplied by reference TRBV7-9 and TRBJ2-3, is DTGVSQNPRHKITKRGQNVTFRCDPISEHNRLYWYRQTLGQGPEFLTYFQNEAQLEKSRLLSDRFSAERPKGSFSTLEIQRTEQGDSAMYLCASSLESDTQYFGPGTRLTVL.

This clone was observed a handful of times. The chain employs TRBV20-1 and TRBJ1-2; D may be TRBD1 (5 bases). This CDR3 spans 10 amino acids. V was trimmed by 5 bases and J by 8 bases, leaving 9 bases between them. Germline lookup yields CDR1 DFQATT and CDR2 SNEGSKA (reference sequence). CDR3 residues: CSAPRDGYTF. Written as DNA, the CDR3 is TGCAGTGCTCCCAGGGACGGCTACACCTTC.

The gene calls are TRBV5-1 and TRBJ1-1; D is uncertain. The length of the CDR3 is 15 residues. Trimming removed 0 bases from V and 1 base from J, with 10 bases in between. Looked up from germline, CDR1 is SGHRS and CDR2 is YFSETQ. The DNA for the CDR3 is TGCGCCAGCAGCTTGGCACGGTCGGCGAACACTGAAGCTTTCTTT. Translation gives CASSLARSANTEAFF.

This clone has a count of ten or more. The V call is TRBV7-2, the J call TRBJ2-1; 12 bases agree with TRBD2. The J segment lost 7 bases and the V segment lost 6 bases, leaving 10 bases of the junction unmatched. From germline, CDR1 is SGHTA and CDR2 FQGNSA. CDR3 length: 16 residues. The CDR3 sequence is CASSSGGTSGGNEQFF. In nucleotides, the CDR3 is TGTGCCAGCAGTTCCGGCGGCACTAGCGGGGGGAATGAGCAGTTCTTC.

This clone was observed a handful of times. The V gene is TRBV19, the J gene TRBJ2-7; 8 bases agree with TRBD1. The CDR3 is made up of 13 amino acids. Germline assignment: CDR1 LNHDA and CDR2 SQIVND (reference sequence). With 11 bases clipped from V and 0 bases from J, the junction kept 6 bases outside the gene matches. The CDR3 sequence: CARKGQASYEQYF. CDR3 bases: TGTGCCCGGAAGGGACAGGCCTCCTACGAGCAGTACTTC.

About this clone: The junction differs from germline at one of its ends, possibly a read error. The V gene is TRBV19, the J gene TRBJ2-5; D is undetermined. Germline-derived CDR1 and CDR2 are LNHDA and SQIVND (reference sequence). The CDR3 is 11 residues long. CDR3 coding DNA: TGTGCCAGTAGTGCCCAACAGACCCAGTACTTC. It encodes CASSAQQTQYF.

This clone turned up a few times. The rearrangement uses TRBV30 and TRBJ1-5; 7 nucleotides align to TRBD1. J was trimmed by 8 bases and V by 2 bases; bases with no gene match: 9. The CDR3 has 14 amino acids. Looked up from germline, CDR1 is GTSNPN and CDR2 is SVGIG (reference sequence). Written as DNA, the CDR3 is TGTGCCTGGAGTCGTCAGGGGGGTTTGGAGCCCCAGCATTTT. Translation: CAWSRQGGLEPQHF. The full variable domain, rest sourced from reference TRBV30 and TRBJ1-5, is SQTIHQWPATLVQPVGSPLSLECTVEGTSNPNLYWYRQAAGRGLQLLFYSVGIGQISSEVPQNLSASRPQDRQFILSSKKLLLSDSGFYLCAWSRQGGLEPQHFGDGTRLSIL.

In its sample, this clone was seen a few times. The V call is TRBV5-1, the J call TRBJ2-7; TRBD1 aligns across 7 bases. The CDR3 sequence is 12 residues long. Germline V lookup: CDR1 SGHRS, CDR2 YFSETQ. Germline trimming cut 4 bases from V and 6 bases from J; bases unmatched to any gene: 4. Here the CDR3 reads CASSRPGGEQYF. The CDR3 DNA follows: TGCGCCAGCAGCCGTCCAGGGGGCGAGCAGTACTTC.